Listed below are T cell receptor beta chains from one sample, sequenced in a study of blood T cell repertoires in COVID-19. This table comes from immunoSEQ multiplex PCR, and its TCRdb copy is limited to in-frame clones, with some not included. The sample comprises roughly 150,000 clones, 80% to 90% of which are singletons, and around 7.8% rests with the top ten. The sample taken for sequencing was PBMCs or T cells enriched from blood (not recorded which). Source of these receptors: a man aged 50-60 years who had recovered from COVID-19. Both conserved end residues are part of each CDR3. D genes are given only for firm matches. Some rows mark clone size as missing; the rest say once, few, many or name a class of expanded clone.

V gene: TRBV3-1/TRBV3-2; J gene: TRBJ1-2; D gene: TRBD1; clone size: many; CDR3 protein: CASSPTGLNYGYTF; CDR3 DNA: TGTGCCAGCAGCCCGACAGGGTTAAACTATGGCTACACCTTC
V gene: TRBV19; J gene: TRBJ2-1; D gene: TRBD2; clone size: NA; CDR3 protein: CASSIWGGSYNEQFF; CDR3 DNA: TGTGCCAGTAGTATTTGGGGGGGCTCCTACAATGAGCAGTTCTTC
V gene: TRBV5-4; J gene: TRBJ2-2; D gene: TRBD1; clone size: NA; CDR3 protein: CASSTRTGSVRTGELFF; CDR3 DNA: TGTGCCAGCAGCACGAGGACAGGGTCGGTCAGGACCGGGGAGCTGTTTTTT
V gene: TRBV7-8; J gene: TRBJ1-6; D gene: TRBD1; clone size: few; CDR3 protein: CASTVTGDRVRNSPLHF; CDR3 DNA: TGTGCCAGCACGGTAACCGGGGACAGGGTTAGGAATTCACCCCTCCACTTT
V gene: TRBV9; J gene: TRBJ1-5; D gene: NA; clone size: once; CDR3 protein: CASSAAGNQPQHF; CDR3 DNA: TGTGCCAGCAGCGCAGCGGGCAATCAGCCCCAGCATTTT
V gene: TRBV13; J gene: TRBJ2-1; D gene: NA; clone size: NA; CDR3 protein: CASSLGQNNEQFF; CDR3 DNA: TGTGCCAGCAGCTTAGGGCAGAACAATGAGCAGTTCTTC
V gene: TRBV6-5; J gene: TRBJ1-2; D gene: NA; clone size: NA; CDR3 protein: CASRSTGLARGYTF; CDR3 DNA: TGTGCCAGCAGATCCACAGGTCTGGCGCGGGGCTACACCTTC
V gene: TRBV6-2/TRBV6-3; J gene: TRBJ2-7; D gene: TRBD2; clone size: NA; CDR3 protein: CASSTPLLAGGPYEQYF; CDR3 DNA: TGTGCCAGCAGTACCCCCCTACTAGCGGGGGGCCCCTACGAGCAGTACTTC
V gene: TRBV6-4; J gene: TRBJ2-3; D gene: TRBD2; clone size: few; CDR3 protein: CASSDSTSGGDTQYF; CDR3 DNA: TGTGCCAGCAGTGACTCGACTAGCGGGGGGGATACGCAGTATTTT
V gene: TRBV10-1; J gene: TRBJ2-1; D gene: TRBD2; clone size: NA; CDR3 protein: CASSDTGGALNEQFF; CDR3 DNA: TGCGCCAGCAGTGACACGGGGGGGGCTTTGAATGAGCAGTTCTTC
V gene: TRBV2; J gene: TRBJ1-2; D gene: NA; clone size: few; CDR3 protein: CAVEGESANYGYTF; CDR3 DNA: TGTGCCGTCGAGGGGGAGTCCGCTAACTATGGCTACACCTTC
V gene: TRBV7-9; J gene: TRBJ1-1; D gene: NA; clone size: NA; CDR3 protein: CASSLIQGPGTEAFF; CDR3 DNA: TGTGCCAGCAGCTTAATCCAGGGTCCGGGCACTGAAGCTTTCTTT
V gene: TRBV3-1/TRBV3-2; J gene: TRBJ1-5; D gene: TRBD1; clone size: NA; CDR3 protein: CASSLTGVGQPQHF; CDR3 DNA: TGTGCCAGCAGCCTTACAGGGGTAGGTCAGCCCCAGCATTTT
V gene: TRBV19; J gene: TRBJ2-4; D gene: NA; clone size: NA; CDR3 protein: CASSIVPSSGKNIQYF; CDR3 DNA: TGTGCCAGTAGTATAGTCCCTAGCTCGGGCAAAAACATTCAGTACTTC
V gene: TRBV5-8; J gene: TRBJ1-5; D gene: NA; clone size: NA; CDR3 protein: CASSLWGEGNQPQHF; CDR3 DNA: TGTGCCAGCAGCTTGTGGGGGGAAGGCAATCAGCCCCAGCATTTT
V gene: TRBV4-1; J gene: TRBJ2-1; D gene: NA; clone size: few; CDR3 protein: CASSQGQADYNEQFF; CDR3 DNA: TGCGCCAGCAGCCAAGGACAGGCGGACTACAATGAGCAGTTCTTC
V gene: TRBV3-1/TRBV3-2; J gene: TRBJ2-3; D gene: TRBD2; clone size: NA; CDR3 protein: CASRQRGGADTQYF; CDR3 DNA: TGTGCCAGCAGACAGCGGGGGGGAGCAGATACGCAGTATTTT
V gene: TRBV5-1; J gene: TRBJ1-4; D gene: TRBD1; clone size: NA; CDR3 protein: CASSLAGQGGEKLFF; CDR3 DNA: TGCGCCAGCAGCTTGGCGGGGCAGGGGGGTGAAAAACTGTTTTTT
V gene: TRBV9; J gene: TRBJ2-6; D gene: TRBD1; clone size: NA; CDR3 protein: CASSVGTGALSGANVLTF; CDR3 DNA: TGTGCCAGCAGCGTAGGGACAGGCGCTCTCTCTGGGGCCAACGTCCTGACTTTC
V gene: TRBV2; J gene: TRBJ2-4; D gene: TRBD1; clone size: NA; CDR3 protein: CASTMGQGLLNIQYF; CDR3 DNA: TGTGCCAGCACAATGGGACAGGGGCTGCTAAACATTCAGTACTTC
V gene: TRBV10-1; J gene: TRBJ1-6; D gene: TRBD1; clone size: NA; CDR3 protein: CASSPTGGCWNSPLHF; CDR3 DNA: TGCGCCAGCAGCCCAACAGGGGGGTGTTGGAATTCACCCCTCCACTTT
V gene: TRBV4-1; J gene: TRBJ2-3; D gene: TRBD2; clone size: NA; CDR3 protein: CASSRGVIQRGAGDTQYF; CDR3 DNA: TGCGCCAGCAGCCGCGGGGTCATCCAGCGGGGGGCCGGGGATACGCAGTATTTT
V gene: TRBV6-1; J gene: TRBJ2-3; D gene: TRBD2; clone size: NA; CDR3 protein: CASSEAGRGGTRNTQYF; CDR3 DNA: TGTGCCAGCAGTGAAGCCGGGCGGGGGGGTACTCGGAATACGCAGTATTTT
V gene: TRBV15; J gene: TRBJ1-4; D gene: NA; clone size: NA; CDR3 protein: CATSGGAWRANEKLFF; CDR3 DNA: TGTGCCACCAGCGGAGGCGCCTGGCGGGCTAATGAAAAACTGTTTTTT
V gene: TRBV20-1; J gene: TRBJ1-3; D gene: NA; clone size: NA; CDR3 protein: CSAPRGDTIYF; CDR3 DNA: TGCAGTGCTCCGCGTGGAGACACCATATATTTT
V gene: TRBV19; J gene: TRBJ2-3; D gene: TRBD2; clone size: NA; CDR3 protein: CASKRGITSTDTQYF; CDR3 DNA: TGTGCCAGTAAGCGGGGGATCACCAGCACAGATACGCAGTATTTT
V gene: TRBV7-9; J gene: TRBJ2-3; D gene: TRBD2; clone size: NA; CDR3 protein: CASSLGLGGGSTDTQYF; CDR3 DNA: TGTGCCAGCAGCTTAGGACTTGGCGGGGGAAGCACAGATACGCAGTATTTT